These 5 T cell receptor beta chains were sequenced from one sample in a study of CD8 T cells in Susac syndrome. The RNA input was about 0.5 to 1 ug, and it was reverse transcribed with random hexamers. TCRdb re-analysed the immunoSEQ multiplex PCR reads in MiXCR, keeping a single row per CDR3 protein. The profile shows roughly 140,000 distinct CDR3 sequences, roughly 96% of them singletons. The source material was CD8+ T cells from PBMCs. These receptors were obtained from a human donor with multiple sclerosis.

This clonotype was detected only a few times. The chain is built from TRBV7-6 and TRBJ1-1; D call uncertain. Trimming stripped 5 bases from V and 6 bases from J, with 13 bases between. This CDR3 spans 13 amino acids. Germline values: CDR1 SGHVS, CDR2 FNYEAQ. Here the CDR3 reads CASSLGGGAEAFF. CDR3 coding DNA: TGTGCCAGCAGCCTGGGAGGAGGAGCTGAAGCTTTCTTT. Combining the CDR3 with reference TRBV7-6 and TRBJ1-1 gives the whole variable domain GAGVSQSPRYKVTKRGQDVALRCDPISGHVSLYWYRQALGQGPEFLTYFNYEAQQDKSGLPNDRFSAERPEGSISTLTIQRTEQRDSAMYRCASSLGGGAEAFFGQGTRLTVV.

The rearrangement uses TRBV5-6 and TRBJ2-7; no reliable D call. V lost 4 bases and J lost 2, with 13 bases in between. Germline CDR1 SGHDT, CDR2 YYEEEE. The CDR3 spans 14 residues. The CDR3 DNA is TGTGCCAGCAGCCTTTCACCGTCGCCCTACGAGCAGTACGTC. It translates to CASSLSPSPYEQYV.

This clonotype has only one observation. The CDR3: CSVPSGTDTQYF. CDR3 coding DNA: TGCAGCGTACCCTCGGGGACAGATACGCAGTATTTT. V and J are TRBV29-1 and TRBJ2-3; tentatively, D is TRBD2 (5 bases). The CDR3 runs to 12 residues. The germline V and J ends were trimmed by 6 bases and 3 bases, with 10 bases remaining between them. From germline, CDR1 is SQVTM and CDR2 ANQGSEA.

This clonotype was recorded once. The gene calls are TRBV30 and TRBJ1-4, with D unresolved. Germline lookup yields CDR1 GTSNPN and CDR2 SVGIG (reference sequence). The CDR3 is 14 residues long. V gave up 3 bases and J gave up 0 bases, with 8 bases separating them. The CDR3 reads CAWSAEATNEKLFF. The DNA of the CDR3 is TGTGCCTGGAGCGCAGAAGCAACTAATGAAAAACTGTTTTTT.

The CDR3 DNA reads TGTGCCAGCAGCCAGTCCGCCGGGGAGCTGTTTTTT. It is translated as CASSQSAGELFF. The chain has TRBV27 and TRBJ2-2; D gene ambiguous. The V gene lost 6 bases and the J gene lost 6 bases, with 8 bases spanning the gap. CDR3 length equals 12 residues. Germline assignment: CDR1 MNHEY and CDR2 SMNVEV (reference sequence).